Following are 20 T cell receptor beta chains from one sample sequenced in a study of OX40 agonist ivuxolimab in advanced cancers. The assay was immunoSEQ multiplex PCR, and TCRdb's table has in-frame clones only and misses some. The sample carries tens of thousands of clones, 70% to 90% recorded once. Material: CD4+ or CD8+ T cells sorted from blood, obtained in a trial of the OX40 agonist ivuxolimab. These TCRs come from an adult with an advanced solid tumor such as melanoma, head and neck, liver or kidney cancer.

V and J are TRBV10-3 and TRBJ2-5, with 13 bases that match TRBD2. Germline V gene data show CDR1 as ENHRY and CDR2 as SYGVKD. This CDR3 is 15 amino acids long. V dropped 3 bases and J dropped 4; count of bases not matched to a gene: 2. The CDR3 sequence: CAISDRTSGGETQYF. The CDR3 coding sequence is TGTGCCATCAGTGACCGGACTAGCGGGGGAGAGACCCAGTACTTC.

The rearrangement joins TRBV4-1 to TRBJ2-2; TRBD1 might be the D (6 bases). Germline lookup yields CDR1 MGHRA and CDR2 YSYEKL. This CDR3 is 15 amino acids long. The germline V and J ends were trimmed by 9 bases and 5 bases, with 19 bases remaining between them. The CDR3 loop is CASPLHRVNTGELFF. CDR3 DNA: TGCGCCAGTCCGTTACACAGGGTTAATACCGGGGAGCTGTTTTTT.

The chain couples TRBV6-6 to TRBJ1-5; D unclear. This CDR3 is 16 amino acids long. Germline V gene sequence: CDR1 MNHNY, CDR2 SVGAGI (reference sequence). Trimming shortened V by 5 bases and J by 4 bases, and 18 bases separated the two germline ends. The CDR3 loop reads CASSTDPKRPNQPQHF. CDR3 nucleotides: TGTGCCAGCAGTACCGACCCTAAGAGGCCTAATCAGCCCCAGCATTTT.

This clone has a single count. The chain combines TRBV23-1 with TRBJ1-1, with D tentatively TRBD1 (6 bases). TRBV23-1 is identified as an open reading frame with a role that is uncertain. The CDR3 has 11 residues. The V gene lost 9 bases and the J gene lost 10 bases, with 15 bases spanning the gap. The CDR3 loop reads CARMKGGLAFF. In nucleotides, the CDR3 is TGCGCCAGGATGAAGGGGGGCTTAGCTTTCTTT.

V usage is TRBV7-9 and J usage is TRBJ1-2; TRBD1 is a possible D gene (5 bases). Germline CDR1 and CDR2: SEHNR and FQNEAQ (reference sequence). This CDR3 is built from 14 residues. V was cut by 3 bases and J by 4 bases, with 12 bases left in between. CDR3 DNA sequence: TGTGCCAGCAGCTTGGACATATTGGCCTATGGCTACACCTTC. Encoded protein: CASSLDILAYGYTF.

This chain links TRBV7-2 with TRBJ2-5; TRBD2 is a possible D gene (6 bases). Germline CDR1 and CDR2: SGHTA and FQGNSA. The CDR3 extends over 13 amino acids. V lost 4 bases and J 3 bases, leaving 9 bases between the germline ends. The CDR3 region has the DNA TGTGCCAGCAGCTCCGTAGCGGAAGAGACCCAGTACTTC. It specifies CASSSVAEETQYF.

This chain links TRBV5-1 with TRBJ2-5, with TRBD2 identical over 12 bases. Looked up from germline, CDR1 is SGHRS and CDR2 is YFSETQ. The CDR3 loop spans 15 amino acids. The J segment lost 0 bases and the V segment lost 8 bases, leaving 5 bases of the junction unmatched. CDR3 nucleotide sequence: TGCGCCAGTAGACTAGCGGGGGTGTACCAAGAGACCCAGTACTTC. This gives the protein CASRLAGVYQETQYF.

V and J are TRBV7-3 and TRBJ2-2; TRBD1 matches 7 bases. The germline gives CDR1 SGHTA, CDR2 FQGTGA. The CDR3 has 13 amino acids. V was pared by 5 bases and J by 6 bases, with 3 bases of the junction left unmatched. CDR3 nucleotide sequence: TGTGCCAGCAGCCCGACAGGGTCCGGGGAGCTGTTTTTT. Translation: CASSPTGSGELFF.

This clone appeared a few times. The chain links TRBV7-2 to TRBJ1-2; the D gene is possibly TRBD1 (6 bases). The CDR3 is 15 amino acids. V gave up 5 bases and J gave up 4 bases, with 17 bases separating them. Germline V gene sequence: CDR1 SGHTA, CDR2 FQGNSA. The CDR3 DNA is TGTGCCAGCAGCAACTGGGCTGGGGGCGGCTATGGCTACACCTTC. It is translated as CASSNWAGGGYGYTF.

The V gene is TRBV19, the J gene TRBJ2-1, with D tentatively TRBD1 or TRBD2 (6 bases each). This CDR3 has 16 residues. From germline, CDR1 is LNHDA and CDR2 SQIVND (reference sequence). The V end was cut by 1 base, the J end by 2 bases, with 12 bases between. CDR3 DNA sequence: TGTGCCAGTAGTATAGGAGGTCGGGGGCCCTACAATGAGCAGTTCTTC. It yields the protein CASSIGGRGPYNEQFF.

The CDR3 region has the DNA TGTGCCAGCAGCCCCGGGGGTAATGAAAAACTGTTTTTT. This sequence encodes CASSPGGNEKLFF. V is TRBV7-2 and J is TRBJ1-4; perhaps TRBD1 as D (5 bases). Trimming removed 5 bases from V and 4 bases from J, with 8 bases in between. This CDR3 is built from 13 residues. Germline V gene sequence: CDR1 SGHTA, CDR2 FQGNSA.

This chain uses TRBV7-8 with TRBJ1-5; D may be TRBD1 (5 bases). The germline gives CDR1 SGHVS, CDR2 FQNEAQ. The V and J ends lost 5 bases and 5 bases respectively, with 19 bases between them. The CDR3 length is 16 residues. The CDR3 loop reads CASSPRGGADHQPQHF. The CDR3 nucleotides read TGTGCCAGCAGCCCTCGGGGGGGTGCCGACCATCAGCCCCAGCATTTT.

The chain recombines TRBV5-1 with TRBJ1-1; TRBD1 matches 7 bases. The V and J ends lost 4 bases and 1 base, in that order; junction bases with no gene match: 7. CDR1 is SGHRS and CDR2 is YFSETQ in the germline V gene. The CDR3 spans 15 residues. The CDR3 reads CASSAQGQQNTEAFF. As DNA, the CDR3 is TGCGCCAGCAGCGCCCAGGGACAGCAGAACACTGAAGCTTTCTTT. Together with reference TRBV5-1 and TRBJ1-1, the CDR3 gives the full variable domain: KAGVTQTPRYLIKTRGQQVTLSCSPISGHRSVSWYQQTPGQGLQFLFEYFSETQRNKGNFPGRFSGRQFSNSRSEMNVSTLELGDSALYLCASSAQGQQNTEAFFGQGTRLTVV.

This rearrangement joins TRBV19 to TRBJ2-2, with D maybe TRBD2 (6 bases). This CDR3 has 14 residues. The V gene's germline CDR1 is LNHDA and CDR2 SQIVND (reference sequence). V lost 4 bases and J lost 5, with 11 bases in between. The CDR3 loop reads CASSTAGSTGELFF. The CDR3 nucleotides are TGTGCCAGTAGTACTGCGGGGAGTACCGGGGAGCTGTTTTTT.

The chain recombines TRBV19 with TRBJ1-2; a weak D match, TRBD1 (5 bases). Germline loops: CDR1 LNHDA, CDR2 SQIVND (reference sequence). The CDR3 sequence is 17 residues long. V shed 5 bases and J shed 2 bases, with 21 bases lying between them. Written as DNA, the CDR3 is TGTGCCAGTAGTCTTGGGGCCGGCGGGGGAGGAAACTATGGCTACACCTTC. Amino acids: CASSLGAGGGGNYGYTF.

V and J are TRBV6-5 and TRBJ1-5; no firm D call. This CDR3 spans 13 amino acids. Germline values: CDR1 MNHEY, CDR2 SVGAGI. Trimming shortened V by 6 bases and J by 4 bases, and 10 bases separated the two germline ends. The CDR3 nucleotides are TGTGCCAGCAGCCAGGTTCCTAATCAGCCCCAGCATTTT. As protein: CASSQVPNQPQHF.

The chain joins TRBV2 to TRBJ2-7; 7 bases line up with TRBD2. Unmatched junction bases numbered 9, after V lost 7 bases and J lost 3 bases. CDR3 length: 14 residues. Germline-derived CDR1 and CDR2 are SNHLY and FYNNEI. This CDR3 is CASNRQQRGYEQYF. The CDR3 DNA reads TGTGCCAGCAATCGACAGCAGCGGGGCTACGAGCAGTACTTC.

This chain connects TRBV5-4 to TRBJ2-1; TRBD2 matches at 14 bases. Per germline, CDR1 SGHNT and CDR2 YYREEE (reference sequence). The trim removed 7 bases at V and 0 bases at J, leaving 12 bases unmatched. The CDR3 loop spans 19 amino acids. CDR3 in amino acids: CASGPRTSGGPSSYNEQFF. The CDR3 nucleotides read TGTGCCAGCGGGCCAAGGACTAGCGGGGGGCCGAGCTCCTACAATGAGCAGTTCTTC.

V gene TRBV5-4 combines with J gene TRBJ2-5, with 9 bases lining up with TRBD1. The CDR3 length is 17 residues. CDR1 is SGHNT, CDR2 YYREEE, per germline (reference sequence). V lost 0 bases, J lost 3 bases, and 9 bases stayed unmatched. The chain's CDR3 is CASSLEAWTGVEETQYF. DNA for the CDR3: TGTGCCAGCAGCTTGGAAGCCTGGACAGGGGTAGAAGAGACCCAGTACTTC.

This chain links TRBV7-2 with TRBJ2-1; D may be TRBD1 (5 bases). CDR3 size: 12 residues. Germline V gene lookup returns CDR1 SGHTA and CDR2 FQGNSA. V lost 1 base to trimming and J lost 9 bases, with 7 bases between them. CDR3 coding DNA: TGTGCCAGCAGCTTAGTTAGGGGTGAGCAGTTCTTC. It is translated as CASSLVRGEQFF. Full variable domain (missing parts from reference TRBV7-2 and TRBJ2-1): GAGVSQSPSNKVTEKGKDVELRCDPISGHTALYWYRQSLGQGLEFLIYFQGNSAPDKSGLPSDRFSAERTGGSVSTLTIQRTQQEDSAVYLCASSLVRGEQFFGPGTRLTVL.